This TCR beta chain was profiled in a study of beta chain features in type 1 diabetes. Study at large: All samples together contributed 107,917,701 sorted cells for examination.

This clone came up a few times. Its matching antigen is unknown. The germline CDR1 and CDR2 sequences are SGHNT and YYREEE (reference sequence). V lost 3 bases and J 4 bases, leaving 8 bases between the germline ends. This CDR3 spans 13 amino acids. Every isolated RNA sample was fully reverse transcribed, so sequencing captured expressed TCRB transcripts. Some clones are missing from TCRdb's copy, which holds only in-frame ones; the method was immunoSEQ multiplex PCR. The table has a few hundred thousand clones, 9.6% seen once; the top ten hold about 0.63%. Study-wide results and caveats: Researchers report that Type 1 diabetes patients had moderately but significantly shorter TCRB CDR3s across all four CD4+ subsets.

The rearrangement links TRBV5-4 to TRBJ2-1; no firm D call. The sequencing sample was made of central memory CD4+ T cells from blood. The clonotype originates from a young man with type 1 diabetes. The chain's CDR3 is CASSSPQYNEQFF. DNA of the CDR3: TGTGCCAGCAGCTCTCCCCAGTACAATGAGCAGTTCTTC.